The 32 T cell receptor beta chains reported below all come from one sample, sequenced in a study of breast tumors, draining lymph nodes, adjacent tissues. From the multiplex PCR reads, TCRdb called clonotypes with MiXCR, one entry per CDR3 protein. The sample has more than 80,000 distinct CDR3 sequences; approximately 28% are singletons. Samples came from axillary lymph nodes draining the breast cancer. The specimen sequenced was axillary lymph node tissue. These receptors were obtained from a female donor with breast cancer. Some clones in this sample may be carry-over from other donors' samples.

This clonotype was detected many times. V and J are TRBV20-1 and TRBJ2-2, with 12 nucleotides matching TRBD2. The V gene end was trimmed by 3 bases and the J gene end by 0 bases; junction bases not matched to a gene: 5. The germline gives CDR1 DFQATT, CDR2 SNEGSKA (reference sequence). The CDR3 contains 17 residues. The CDR3 DNA sequence: TGCAGTGCTAGGCGGACTAGCGGGACAGCGAACACCGGGGAGCTGTTTTTT. The encoded protein is CSARRTSGTANTGELFF.

This clonotype turned up a few times. CDR3 nucleotides: TGTGCCAGCTCTCGCGGGAGGGCCGGAGATACGCAGTATTTT. As protein: CASSRGRAGDTQYF. The chain joins TRBV6-1 to TRBJ2-3, with 9 bases identical to TRBD2. Losses at the gene ends were 8 bases for V and 5 bases for J; bases not matched to a gene: 8. The CDR3 covers 14 residues. Germline CDR1 reads MNHNS; CDR2 reads SASEGT.

On this clonotype itself: Being one base from a much bigger clone, this may be a read error. The chain is built from TRBV7-8 and TRBJ2-4; TRBD2 matches at 12 bases. Trimming took 5 bases from V and 5 from J; bases not matched to a gene: 16. The germline V gene has CDR1 SGHVS and CDR2 FQNEAQ. This CDR3 has 19 amino acids. In nucleotides, the CDR3 is TGTGCCAGCAGCCAGGGGCTAGCGGGGGGGGTTAATGCCCAAAACATTCAGTACTTC. Protein: CASSQGLAGGVNAQNIQYF. Full variable domain (rest looked up from reference TRBV7-8 and TRBJ2-4): GAGVSQSPRYKVAKRGQDVALRCDPISGHVSLFWYQQALGQGPEFLTYFQNEAQLDKSGLPSDRFFAERPEGSVSTLKIQRTQQEDSAVYLCASSQGLAGGVNAQNIQYFGAGTRLSVL.

In regard to this clonotype: This may arise from a read error, as a much more abundant clone is one base away. This rearrangement joins TRBV20-1 to TRBJ2-5; D could derive from TRBD1 or TRBD2 (5 bases each). Germline V lookup: CDR1 DFQATT, CDR2 SNEGSKA (reference sequence). This CDR3 is 14 amino acids long. V lost 6 bases and J lost 7, with 21 bases in between. The CDR3: CSAPTRGKGATQYF. The CDR3 bases are TGCAGTGCACCTACCCGGGGCAAAGGAGCGACCCAGTACTTC.

This clonotype occurred many times. This may stem from a read error, because a much larger clone lies one nucleotide away. This sequence joins TRBV20-1 and TRBJ2-7, with D possibly being TRBD1 or TRBD2 (5 bases each). Germline V gives CDR1 DFQATT, CDR2 SNEGSKA (reference sequence). Trimming removed 1 base at V and 0 bases at J, with 16 bases between. The CDR3 length is 16 residues. The CDR3 loop reads CSARAGFGGTSYEQYF. Here the CDR3 DNA reads TGCAGTGCTAGAGCGGGGTTTGGGGGTACCTCCTACGAGCAGTACTTC.

There are many counts of this clonotype. A much larger clonotype is one base distant, so this may be a read error. The chain is built from TRBV20-1 and TRBJ2-1; D ambiguous. CDR3 length equals 12 residues. CDR1 and CDR2 from the germline V gene are DFQATT and SNEGSKA (reference sequence). The CDR3 DNA reads TGCAGTGCTAGAGACTACCTTGCTGAGCCGTTCTTC. Translated, it gives CSARDYLAEPFF.

At least ten counts were recorded for this clonotype. J is TRBJ2-3 and V is TRBV19; unclear D gene. The V gene's germline CDR1 is LNHDA and CDR2 SQIVND (reference sequence). V was cut by 1 base and J by 1 base, with 9 bases left in between. This CDR3 comprises 15 residues. The CDR3 sequence is CASSIAPRGTDTQYF. The CDR3 DNA follows: TGTGCCAGTAGTATAGCCCCGAGAGGCACAGATACGCAGTATTTT.

The chain has TRBV7-2 and TRBJ2-2; 8 positions agree with TRBD2. This CDR3 region has 15 residues. Trimming removed 3 bases from V and 6 bases from J; junction bases left unmatched: 6. Germline V gene lookup returns CDR1 SGHTA and CDR2 FQGNSA. The CDR3: CASSFGGRKAGELFF. In DNA form, the CDR3 reads TGTGCCAGCAGCTTCGGCGGGAGGAAGGCCGGGGAGCTGTTTTTT.

The chain carries TRBV7-2 and TRBJ1-1, with D possibly TRBD1 on 5 matching bases. The germline V gene encodes CDR1 SGHTA and CDR2 FQGNSA. This CDR3 spans 15 amino acids. The V and J ends lost 2 bases and 4 bases respectively, with 14 bases between them. CDR3 sequence (DNA): TGTGCCAGCAGCTTATTTCAGGGACGCGGCACTGAAGCTTTCTTT. This gives the protein CASSLFQGRGTEAFF. Based on the CDR3 plus reference TRBV7-2 and TRBJ1-1, the full variable domain is GAGVSQSPSNKVTEKGKDVELRCDPISGHTALYWYRQSLGQGLEFLIYFQGNSAPDKSGLPSDRFSAERTGGSVSTLTIQRTQQEDSAVYLCASSLFQGRGTEAFFGQGTRLTVV.

The sample holds many counts of this clonotype. The chain uses TRBV9 and TRBJ2-1; 16 nucleotides match TRBD2. CDR3 length equals 19 residues. The junction had 10 bases not matched to a gene; V was cut back by 3 bases and J by 4 bases. Germline CDR1 and CDR2: SGDLS and YYNGEE. The CDR3 DNA reads as TGTGCCAGCAGCGACCCCGGGACTAGCGGGAGGGCCGGGTACAATGAGCAGTTCTTC. This sequence encodes CASSDPGTSGRAGYNEQFF. Full variable domain (rest looked up from reference TRBV9 and TRBJ2-1): DSGVTQTPKHLITATGQRVTLRCSPRSGDLSVYWYQQSLDQGLQFLIQYYNGEERAKGNILERFSAQQFPDLHSELNLSSLELGDSALYFCASSDPGTSGRAGYNEQFFGPGTRLTVL.

J is TRBJ2-1 and V is TRBV20-1; 12 positions match TRBD2. The CDR3 sequence is 16 residues long. The V gene end was trimmed by 4 bases and the J gene end by 5 bases; junction bases not matched to a gene: 9. The germline CDR1 and CDR2 sequences are DFQATT and SNEGSKA (reference sequence). This CDR3 is CSAMWASGRGDNEQFF. CDR3 bases: TGCAGTGCTATGTGGGCTAGCGGGAGGGGGGACAATGAGCAGTTCTTC.

Many counts were recorded for this clonotype. The chain joins TRBV7-2 to TRBJ2-1; D unclear. The length of the CDR3 is 13 residues. The germline gives CDR1 SGHTA, CDR2 FQGNSA. V lost 0 bases to trimming and J lost 7 bases, with 7 bases between them. The CDR3: CASSLASPNEQFF. CDR3 coding DNA: TGTGCCAGCAGCTTAGCTTCGCCAAATGAGCAGTTCTTC.

In the case of this clonotype: It may be a read error: a sequence one base away is much more abundant. The chain is built from TRBV5-4 and TRBJ2-1; 9 bases agree with TRBD2. The CDR3 covers 16 residues. Per the germline V gene, CDR1 is SGHNT and CDR2 is YYREEE (reference sequence). Here the CDR3 reads CASSLGGTSRYYEQFF. CDR3 coding DNA: TGTGCCAGCAGCTTGGGTGGGACTAGCAGGTACTATGAGCAGTTCTTT.

This clonotype was picked up many times. This chain uses TRBV19 with TRBJ2-1, with 9 bases fitting TRBD1. The CDR3 sequence is 16 residues long. Trimming took 5 bases from V and 0 from J; bases not matched to a gene: 5. Germline CDR1 and CDR2: LNHDA and SQIVND (reference sequence). The CDR3 DNA follows: TGTGCCAGTAGTGATCCGGGACAGGGCTCCTACAATGAGCAGTTCTTC. This sequence encodes CASSDPGQGSYNEQFF.

This clonotype was seen ten or more times. The chain has TRBV6-2 or TRBV6-3 and TRBJ1-6; tentative D call: TRBD1 (5 bases). Looked up from germline, CDR1 is MNHEY and CDR2 is SVGEGT. The V end was cut by 5 bases, the J end by 14 bases, with 25 bases between. This CDR3 region has 16 residues. CDR3 protein: CASSHPWDGVGLALHF. As DNA, the CDR3 is TGTGCCAGCAGTCACCCATGGGACGGAGTGGGTCTCGCCCTCCACTTT.

This chain joins TRBV6-5 and TRBJ1-1; D possibly corresponds to TRBD1 (5 bases). Deletions cut 5 bases from V and 4 bases from J, with 11 bases between. CDR1 is MNHEY and CDR2 is SVGAGI in the germline V gene. The CDR3 totals 13 residues. The CDR3 DNA reads TGTGCCAGCAGTCGAAGACAGTCCACTGAAGCTTTCTTT. This encodes CASSRRQSTEAFF.

This clonotype has ten or more counts. The chain uses TRBV6-5 and TRBJ1-6; possibly TRBD1 for D (5 bases). V gave up 4 bases and J gave up 7 bases, with 14 bases separating them. The germline gives CDR1 MNHEY, CDR2 SVGAGI. This CDR3 has 15 residues. CDR3 sequence (DNA): TGTGCCAGCAGTTCCTCGGGGGGGGAAAATTCACCCCTCCACTTT. It translates to CASSSSGGENSPLHF.

The sample holds many counts of this clonotype. The rearrangement joins TRBV6-6 to TRBJ2-2; D may match TRBD1 or TRBD2 (6 bases each). This CDR3 is built from 16 residues. The germline CDR1 and CDR2 sequences are MNHNY and SVGAGI (reference sequence). V was clipped by 6 bases and J by 3 bases, with 17 bases between them. CDR3 bases: TGTGCCAGCAGCTCCCCCACGGGGGCGGACACCGGGGAGCTGTTTTTT. It translates to CASSSPTGADTGELFF.

About this clonotype itself: The junction does not match germline at one end; this may be a read error. V and J are TRBV14 and TRBJ1-4; 7 nucleotides line up with TRBD1. Germline CDR1 SGHDN, CDR2 FVKESK. This CDR3 is 16 amino acids long. The CDR3 bases are TGTGCCAGCAGCCTACTAGGGGGCGAATCTAATGAAAAACTGCTTTTT. Protein: CASSLLGGESNEKLLF. The variable domain in full, with the rest retrieved from reference TRBV14 and TRBJ1-4, is EAGVTQFPSHSVIEKGQTVTLRCDPISGHDNLYWYRRVMGKEIKFLLHFVKESKQDESGMPNNRFLAERTGGTYSTLKVQPAELEDSGVYFCASSLLGGESNEKLLFGSGTQLSVL.

This clonotype appeared many times. The J gene is TRBJ1-2, the V gene TRBV28, with TRBD1 identical over 9 bases. The length of the CDR3 is 14 residues. The germline CDR1 and CDR2 sequences are MDHEN and SYDVKM. The trim removed 8 bases at V and 3 bases at J, leaving 7 bases unmatched. DNA of the CDR3: TGTGCCAGCCAAAGACAGGGGGAAGACTATGGCTACACCTTC. This translates into CASQRQGEDYGYTF.

The J gene is TRBJ2-1, the V gene TRBV18, with TRBD2 identical over 13 bases. Germline CDR1 and CDR2: KGHSH and LQKENI. Germline trimming cut 6 bases from V and 9 bases from J; bases unmatched to any gene: 11. The CDR3 sequence is 16 residues long. Written as DNA, the CDR3 is TGTGCCAGCTCGCTAGAACTAGCGGGAGGGCCCAGTGAGCAGTTCTTC. It codes for CASSLELAGGPSEQFF.

This clonotype was detected ten times or more. CDR3 DNA sequence: TGTGCCAGCAGTGACTATTGGGCGGACAATCAGCCCCAGCATTTT. It is translated as CASSDYWADNQPQHF. The gene calls are TRBV2 and TRBJ1-5, with D hard to call. V was cut by 3 bases and J by 3 bases, with 12 bases left in between. The length of the CDR3 is 15 residues. CDR1 and CDR2 (germline): SNHLY, FYNNEI.

Points on this clonotype: Lacking the conserved final phenylalanine or tryptophan, this CDR3 likely reflects a read error. Because the CDR3's place on the DNA is in doubt, the DNA is left out and the CDR3 is given as listed by TCRdb. The chain uses TRBV9 and TRBJ1-6. Inclusive of both ends, the CDR3 amounts to 9 amino acids. The germline CDR1 and CDR2 sequences are SGDLS and YYNGEE. The CDR3 is CASSVNLAS.

This clonotype was seen a handful of times. The V call is TRBV12-5, the J call TRBJ2-3, with D possibly being TRBD2 (5 bases). Trimming cost V 2 bases and J 5 bases, with 11 bases left between them. The CDR3 totals 14 residues. The germline V gene has CDR1 LGHNT and CDR2 FRNRAP. CDR3 amino acids: CASGLTQLGDTQYF. The CDR3 bases are TGTGCTAGTGGTTTGACCCAACTAGGAGATACGCAGTATTTT.

Comment on this clonotype: With a much larger clone just one base away, this may be a read error. This sequence joins TRBV6-6 and TRBJ1-2; unclear D gene. Germline CDR1 reads MNHNY; CDR2 reads SVGAGI (reference sequence). CDR3 length equals 12 residues. The germline V and J ends were trimmed by 8 bases and 4 bases, with 11 bases remaining between them. CDR3: CASGPEAYGYTF. CDR3 sequence (DNA): TGTGCCAGCGGGCCAGAAGCCTATGGCTACACCTTC.

Many counts were recorded for this clonotype. This chain links TRBV10-3 with TRBJ2-5, with TRBD2 matching 9 bases. The V gene's germline CDR1 is ENHRY and CDR2 SYGVKD. Germline trimming cut 5 bases from V and 3 bases from J; bases unmatched to any gene: 13. This CDR3 comprises 17 residues. The DNA of the CDR3 is TGTGCCATCAGTCCGGGGGAGCGGGGGGCGGAGGAAGAGACCCAGTACTTC. Translated, it gives CAISPGERGAEEETQYF.

This clonotype was observed at least ten times. The chain combines TRBV2 with TRBJ2-1; no clear D gene. The ends were cut back, 3 bases at V and 11 bases at J, with 11 bases in the middle. The CDR3 sequence is 12 residues long. Germline-derived CDR1 and CDR2 are SNHLY and FYNNEI. CDR3 protein: CASSDAGAKQFF. DNA for the CDR3: TGTGCCAGCAGTGACGCAGGAGCCAAGCAGTTCTTC.

This clonotype was recorded many times. A much more abundant neighbour one base away suggests this may be a read error. The conserved phenylalanine or tryptophan normally closing the CDR3 is absent here, so this likely arose from a read error. V and J are TRBV9 and TRBJ1-2; weak D call: TRBD1 (6 bases). This CDR3 region has 13 residues. The V end was cut by 4 bases, the J end by 1 base, with 8 bases between. The germline V gene has CDR1 SGDLS and CDR2 YYNGEE. The DNA for the CDR3 is TGTGCCAGCAGCACGGACAGTAACTATGGCTACACCTCC. It is translated as CASSTDSNYGYTS.

V usage is TRBV5-6 and J usage is TRBJ1-1; tentatively, D is TRBD1 (6 bases). The CDR3 extends over 12 amino acids. V lost 6 bases to trimming and J lost 5 bases, with 11 bases between them. The germline V gene has CDR1 SGHDT and CDR2 YYEEEE. CDR3 DNA sequence: TGTGCCAGCATCCTACAGGGAACTGAAGCTTTCTTT. As protein: CASILQGTEAFF.

This clonotype is a singleton in its sample. The V and J genes are TRBV27 and TRBJ1-4; weak D call: TRBD1 (6 bases). The CDR3 length is 14 residues. With 7 bases removed from V and 3 bases from J, the gap between germline ends came to 12 bases. The germline V gene has CDR1 MNHEY and CDR2 SMNVEV (reference sequence). Here the CDR3 DNA reads TGTGCCAGCACTTTGCAGGGGTCTAATGAAAAACTGTTTTTT. Amino acid sequence: CASTLQGSNEKLFF.

This clonotype was seen ten or more times. The chain is built from TRBV27 and TRBJ1-5; unclear D gene. The CDR3 has 13 amino acids. Germline lookup yields CDR1 MNHEY and CDR2 SMNVEV (reference sequence). V was clipped by 4 bases and J by 2 bases, with 6 bases between them. CDR3 in amino acids: CASSWGGNQPQHF. The CDR3 nucleotides read TGTGCCAGCAGTTGGGGAGGCAATCAGCCCCAGCATTTT.

In its sample, this clonotype was seen many times. The chain uses TRBV20-1 and TRBJ1-2; no clear D gene. The CDR3 has 13 amino acids. Germline assignment: CDR1 DFQATT and CDR2 SNEGSKA (reference sequence). V lost 6 bases and J 6 bases, leaving 17 bases between the germline ends. CDR3 DNA sequence: TGCAGTGCCGCAGGTCCTTCACCTGATGGCTACACCTTC. Its protein is CSAAGPSPDGYTF.